This paragraph reports one T cell receptor (beta chain). Its target is unknown. Germline CDR1 SGHNT, CDR2 YENEEA. CDR3 size: 14 residues. The V and J ends lost 0 bases and 3 bases respectively, with 9 bases between them. Healthy donors had no documented immune events, such as infections, while sampled. Profiling relied on immunoSEQ multiplex PCR, and the TCRdb table lists in-frame clones only, not all of them. Among over 100,000 clones listed, around 90% were seen once. The data derive from a study of identifying expanded T cells in peripheral blood. Study-level findings and limits: About 1.3 clones differed between technical replicates, versus about 16 and 19 over time.

The V call is TRBV11-3, the J call TRBJ2-7, with TRBD2 as a possible D gene (5 bases). This TCR derives from a person between 18 and 69 years old in good health. The sequencing input was blood. CDR3 nucleotides: TGTGCCAGCAGCTTAGACGGGGTAAACTACGAGCAGTACTTC. Its translation: CASSLDGVNYEQYF.